Given below is one TCR beta chain in context. TCRdb's copy holds only in-frame clones and misses some; the assay was immunoSEQ multiplex PCR. The table lists roughly 86,000 clones, 75% to 95% of them singletons. The data stem from a study of control samples from healthy donors and cancer patients. Sequenced: blood. The sequence was obtained from a woman between 18 and 29 years old in good health.

As DNA, the CDR3 is TGTGCCAGTAGTATAGGAGGTTACAATGAGCAGTTCTTC. Amino acids: CASSIGGYNEQFF. The genes are TRBV19 and TRBJ2-1; D is ambiguous. The germline V and J ends were trimmed by 1 base and 4 bases, with 5 bases remaining between them. CDR3 length equals 13 residues. Germline V gene data show CDR1 as LNHDA and CDR2 as SQIVND (reference sequence).